This entry lists 25 T cell receptor beta chains sequenced from one sample in a study of T cell repertoires in cytomegalovirus infection (dated by TCRdb to about 2019). The sequencer was an Illumina HiSeq 1500. The raw public reads went through TCRdb reprocessing: fastp at Q25, MiXCR clone calling, in-frame beta chains kept. Every entry covers one CDR3 protein and lists the most common genes and DNA from its rows. The sample table holds approximately 600,000 distinct CDR3 sequences, of which approximately 40% were seen once. The ten most abundant clones make up 48% of the sample. No antigens are known for them. Reading the label with the study, this specimen's treatment or condition is: in vitro stimulation with specific CMV peptide epitopes to enrich CMV-specific T cells. The sample consisted of cultured PBMCs, taken from culture after CMV antigen stimulation. These TCRs come from a human donor in good health (CMV status not recorded). Some clones in this sample may be carry-over from other donors' samples.

This clonotype has just a few counts. The chain combines TRBV12-5 with TRBJ2-5, with D possibly being TRBD1 (6 bases). With 1 base removed from V and 0 bases from J, the gap between germline ends came to 15 bases. The CDR3 is made up of 17 amino acids. Looked up from germline, CDR1 is LGHNT and CDR2 is FRNRAP. Written as DNA, the CDR3 is TGTGCTAGTGGTTTGGCGACAGGAACCGGGTACCAAGAGACCCAGTACTTC. Its translation is CASGLATGTGYQETQYF.

As for this clonotype: An end of the junction differs from the germline gene, which may be a read error. The V call is TRBV5-3, the J call TRBJ2-7; possibly TRBD2 for D (5 bases). TRBV5-3 is known as an ORF, though its function is uncertain. The CDR3 loop spans 16 amino acids. The CDR3, as DNA: TGTGCCAGCAGCTTAAGTTTTCCGGGGTCTCCCTACGAGCAGTACTTC. Protein product: CASSLSFPGSPYEQYF.

This clonotype was recorded at least ten times. The chain couples TRBV7-9 to TRBJ2-6; D unclear. CDR1 is SEHNR, CDR2 FQNEAQ, per germline (reference sequence). V was clipped by 3 bases and J by 0 bases, with 6 bases between them. The CDR3 spans 15 residues. CDR3 bases: TGTGCCAGCAGCTTCTTAAGCTCTGGGGCCAACGTCCTGACTTTC. Its translation is CASSFLSSGANVLTF.

The V gene is TRBV20-1, the J gene TRBJ1-5; D ambiguous. CDR3 length: 13 amino acids. V lost 3 bases, J lost 5 bases, and 11 bases lay in between. Germline CDR1 is DFQATT and CDR2 is SNEGSKA (reference sequence). The CDR3 loop reads CSARGAGDQPQHF. CDR3 DNA: TGCAGTGCTAGGGGCGCAGGTGATCAGCCCCAGCATTTT.

This sequence joins TRBV15 and TRBJ1-6; D ambiguous. The CDR3 is 14 residues long. With 0 bases removed from V and 8 bases from J, the gap between germline ends came to 8 bases. CDR1 LNHNV and CDR2 YYDKDF come from the germline V gene (reference sequence). In DNA, the CDR3 is TGTGCCACCAGCAGAGATCCAGAGGATTCACCCCTCCACTTT. It specifies CATSRDPEDSPLHF.

This chain uses TRBV19 with TRBJ1-5; D gene ambiguous. The germline V gene has CDR1 LNHDA and CDR2 SQIVND (reference sequence). Trimming took 7 bases from V and 5 from J, leaving 15 bases between them. The CDR3 totals 14 residues. The CDR3 nucleotides are TGTGCCAGTAAAAACCTGGGGTGGCATCAGCCCCAGCATTTT. Its translation is CASKNLGWHQPQHF.

The rearrangement uses TRBV5-6 and TRBJ1-1, with no clear D. The germline CDR1 and CDR2 sequences are SGHDT and YYEEEE. Trimming took 2 bases from V and 6 from J, leaving 14 bases between them. The CDR3 contains 14 residues. CDR3 amino acids: CASSFTYAGSEAFF. The CDR3, as DNA: TGTGCCAGCAGCTTTACGTACGCGGGGTCTGAAGCTTTCTTT.

The V gene is TRBV6-1, the J gene TRBJ1-3; D is uncertain. The CDR3 length is 16 residues. CDR1 is MNHNS, CDR2 SASEGT, per germline. V was trimmed by 5 bases and J by 0 bases, leaving 14 bases between them. CDR3 residues: CASSYGSSSSGNTIYF. As DNA, the CDR3 is TGTGCCAGCAGTTACGGGTCTTCGTCCTCTGGAAACACCATATATTTT.

This sequence joins TRBV5-4 and TRBJ2-7; 7 nucleotides line up with TRBD2. The V gene end was trimmed by 4 bases and the J gene end by 1 base; junction bases not matched to a gene: 8. CDR1 and CDR2 from the germline V gene are SGHNT and YYREEE (reference sequence). There are 15 residues in the CDR3. The CDR3 DNA reads as TGTGCCAGCAGCCTTACTAGCGCGGGTTCCTACGAGCAGTACTTC. Amino acids: CASSLTSAGSYEQYF.

The rearrangement uses TRBV6-2 or TRBV6-3 and TRBJ2-1; D not certain. V lost 2 bases, J lost 8 bases, and 7 bases lay in between. CDR3 length: 12 residues. CDR1 is MNHEY and CDR2 is SVGEGT in the germline V gene. The CDR3 loop is CASSYRSDEQFF. The CDR3 region has the DNA TGTGCCAGCAGTTACCGTTCGGATGAGCAGTTCTTC.

This sequence joins TRBV6-1 and TRBJ2-3; the match to TRBD1 covers 9 bases. This CDR3 contains 13 residues. Per germline, CDR1 MNHNS and CDR2 SASEGT. The V and J ends lost 7 bases and 4 bases, in that order; junction bases with no gene match: 3. The CDR3 sequence is CASTGTGSDTQYF. CDR3 coding DNA: TGTGCCAGCACCGGGACAGGGTCAGATACGCAGTATTTT.

V usage is TRBV5-4 and J usage is TRBJ1-1; D is unclear. This CDR3 has 12 residues. With 0 bases removed from V and 5 bases from J, the gap between germline ends came to 5 bases. In germline, CDR1 is SGHNT, CDR2 YYREEE (reference sequence). The CDR3 spells CASSLDETEAFF. CDR3 nucleotides: TGTGCCAGCAGCTTGGATGAAACTGAAGCTTTCTTT. Combining the CDR3 with reference TRBV5-4 and TRBJ1-1 gives the whole variable domain ETGVTQSPTHLIKTRGQQVTLRCSSQSGHNTVSWYQQALGQGPQFIFQYYREEENGRGNFPPRFSGLQFPNYSSELNVNALELDDSALYLCASSLDETEAFFGQGTRLTVV.

The chain has TRBV6-6 and TRBJ2-1, with D uncertain. V was trimmed by 2 bases and J by 6 bases, leaving 11 bases between them. Germline V lookup: CDR1 MNHNY, CDR2 SVGAGI (reference sequence). The CDR3 runs to 14 residues. For the CDR3, the DNA is TGTGCCAGCAGTTACCCCTCAGAAGGCAATGAGCAGTTCTTC. Translated: CASSYPSEGNEQFF.

This clonotype was counted between two and nine times. The chain recombines TRBV10-3 with TRBJ2-7; maybe TRBD1 (6 bases). Germline CDR1 is ENHRY and CDR2 is SYGVKD. This CDR3 is built from 16 residues. V lost 8 bases to trimming and J lost 2 bases, with 22 bases between them. The DNA for the CDR3 is TGTGCCATCCAGGAACCAAACACAGGGCCGACCTACGAGCAGTACTTC. As protein: CAIQEPNTGPTYEQYF.

V is TRBV19 and J is TRBJ2-5; 8 bases fit TRBD2. After removal of 4 bases from V and 4 bases from J, the junction contained 5 bases not matched to a gene. The CDR3 consists of 14 residues. Germline CDR1 is LNHDA and CDR2 is SQIVND (reference sequence). In nucleotides, the CDR3 is TGTGCCAGTAGTACTTCACGGGGGGGAGAGACCCAGTACTTC. Translating gives CASSTSRGGETQYF.

On this clonotype: One base away lies a much larger clone, so this may be a sequencing read error. The chain employs TRBV7-2 and TRBJ1-3; the D is unclear. Germline V gene sequence: CDR1 SGHTA, CDR2 FQGNSA. The V end was cut by 1 base, the J end by 4 bases, with 8 bases between. This CDR3 is built from 14 residues. The CDR3 nucleotides read TGTGCCAGCAGCTTAGGCAGCGGGGGAAACACCATATATTTT. Translation: CASSLGSGGNTIYF.

This clonotype was seen a handful of times. DNA for the CDR3: TGTGCCAGCACCACAACGCTAAGAGGGAAGGGCTTGACGCAAACAACGGGAAGAGATACGCAGTATTTT. This gives the protein CASTTTLRGKGLTQTTGRDTQYF. V gene TRBV12-3 or TRBV12-4 combines with J gene TRBJ2-3; a possible D gene is TRBD2 (5 bases). The CDR3 spans 23 residues. Trimming removed 7 bases at V and 5 bases at J, with 43 bases between.

In its sample, this clonotype was seen a few times. V is TRBV7-2 and J is TRBJ1-6; no clear D gene. This CDR3 contains 13 residues. Germline-derived CDR1 and CDR2 are SGHTA and FQGNSA. Trimming stripped 7 bases from V and 8 bases from J, with 12 bases between. CDR3: CASTIRWDSPLHF. CDR3 DNA sequence: TGTGCCAGCACCATCCGGTGGGATTCACCCCTCCACTTT. Full variable domain (missing parts from reference TRBV7-2 and TRBJ1-6): GAGVSQSPSNKVTEKGKDVELRCDPISGHTALYWYRQSLGQGLEFLIYFQGNSAPDKSGLPSDRFSAERTGGSVSTLTIQRTQQEDSAVYLCASTIRWDSPLHFGNGTRLTVT.

This clonotype was found a few times. The chain is built from TRBV7-2 and TRBJ1-5; 7 nucleotides match TRBD1. With 1 base clipped from V and 1 base from J, the junction kept 7 bases outside the gene matches. The germline V gene encodes CDR1 SGHTA and CDR2 FQGNSA. CDR3 size: 17 residues. This CDR3 reads CASSLGARGGSNQPQHF. The CDR3 DNA is TGTGCCAGCAGCTTAGGGGCCAGGGGGGGGAGCAATCAGCCCCAGCATTTT.

The J gene is TRBJ1-5, the V gene TRBV12-3 or TRBV12-4; 7 positions match TRBD1. The CDR3 is made up of 16 amino acids. The V and J ends lost 3 bases and 4 bases, in that order; junction bases with no gene match: 9. The CDR3 coding sequence is TGTGCCAGCAGTTTTGGTCCAGGGGGAGTTAATCAGCCCCAGCATTTT. Translating gives CASSFGPGGVNQPQHF.

The DNA of the CDR3 is TGTGCCATCAGTGAGTCTTGGGGGCCGCGAACTGAAGCTTTCTTT. Translation gives CAISESWGPRTEAFF. The chain combines TRBV10-3 with TRBJ1-1; a weak D match, TRBD1 (6 bases). The V end was cut by 0 bases, the J end by 5 bases, with 13 bases between. Germline V lookup: CDR1 ENHRY, CDR2 SYGVKD. This CDR3 contains 15 residues.

This clonotype was recorded a few times. The rearrangement joins TRBV12-3 or TRBV12-4 to TRBJ1-2; D gene unclear. Trimming shortened V by 3 bases and J by 8 bases, and 10 bases separated the two germline ends. This CDR3 has 12 residues. The CDR3: CASSFRGRGYTF. The CDR3 DNA reads as TGTGCCAGCAGTTTCAGAGGGAGAGGCTACACCTTC.

In this sample, this clonotype turned up a few times. The chain carries TRBV7-9 and TRBJ1-1, with D hard to call. V gave up 5 bases and J gave up 5 bases, with 18 bases separating them. This CDR3 has 15 residues. CDR1 is SEHNR, CDR2 FQNEAQ, per germline (reference sequence). CDR3 sequence (DNA): TGTGCCAGCAGCATAGGGCGGGGATTGAGGACTGAAGCTTTCTTT. Its translation: CASSIGRGLRTEAFF.

The rearrangement links TRBV6-6 to TRBJ2-1; 13 nucleotides match TRBD2. CDR3 size: 16 residues. The V segment lost 6 bases and the J segment 2 bases; nucleotides outside the gene matches: 4. Germline V gives CDR1 MNHNY, CDR2 SVGAGI (reference sequence). This CDR3 is CASRLAGGLTYNEQFF. In DNA form, the CDR3 reads TGTGCCAGCAGACTAGCGGGAGGGCTGACCTACAATGAGCAGTTCTTC.

The chain has TRBV20-1 and TRBJ2-6; tentatively, D is TRBD1 (5 bases). The V end lost 7 bases, the J end lost 1 base, and 17 bases lay between the germline ends. The CDR3 length is 16 residues. CDR1 and CDR2 (germline): DFQATT, SNEGSKA (reference sequence). The CDR3 DNA reads as TGCAGTGTTGACGGGTACGACAGTTCTGGGGCCAACGTCCTGACTTTC. This translates into CSVDGYDSSGANVLTF.